The clone carrying this T cell receptor (beta chain) came up many times. As yet, its antigen is unknown. V was shortened by 4 bases and J by 0 bases, with 10 bases between the two germline ends. This CDR3 region has 15 residues. CDR1 and CDR2 from the germline V gene are SNHLY and FYNNEI. The sample is drawn from a study of T cells in Graves' hyperthyroidism and ophthalmopathy. Clinical symptoms, serum thyroxine and TRAb, thyroid ultrasound and orbital computed tomography were used for the diagnoses. PBMCs stemmed from under 11 ml fresh peripheral blood. General observations from the study: With a median lead of roughly 6.2 months before onset, the model predicted ophthalmopathy. In the blood, most expanded thyroid clonotypes above 0.001 appeared as well.

Template material for amplifying TCR beta CDR3 regions consisted of RNA transcripts. Carried out on the TCR CDR3, a first-round RT-PCR used the HTBI primer set. Using its own MiXCR run on the multiplex PCR reads, TCRdb lists one record per CDR3 protein. Of about 560,000 distinct CDR3 sequences in the sample, roughly 15% were seen once. The chain employs TRBV2 and TRBJ2-1; a weak D match, TRBD2 (6 bases). The source material was blood. The clonotype originates from a woman in her forties with Graves' hyperthyroidism. Here the CDR3 DNA reads TGTGCCAGCAGTGTGGAGGGGCTCTCCTACAATGAGCAGTTCTTC. As protein: CASSVEGLSYNEQFF.